Below, 20 T cell receptor beta chains from the same sample are listed, as sequenced in a study of blood T cell repertoires in COVID-19. Libraries were prepared by immunoSEQ multiplex PCR; TCRdb keeps only in-frame clonotypes and omits some of them. The sample carries 250,000 to 350,000 clones, approximately 89% recorded once. The sequencing sample was made of peripheral blood. All receptors come from a woman in her 50s who had recovered from COVID-19.

The chain employs TRBV11-2 and TRBJ2-5; D gene uncertain. V was clipped by 1 base and J by 7 bases, with 7 bases between them. CDR1 SGHAT and CDR2 FQNNGV come from the germline V gene. The CDR3 is made up of 12 amino acids. The CDR3 DNA follows: TGTGCCAGCAGCTTAGGAGATGTGACCCAGTACTTC. It codes for CASSLGDVTQYF.

The rearrangement links TRBV3-1 (or the pseudogene TRBV3-2) to TRBJ1-4, with 9 positions matching TRBD1. Germline values: CDR1 LGHDT, CDR2 YNNKEL (reference sequence). This CDR3 has 15 amino acids. V dropped 4 bases and J dropped 4; count of bases not matched to a gene: 4. This CDR3 is CASSLTGQGNEKLFF. The CDR3, as DNA: TGTGCCAGCAGCCTGACGGGACAGGGTAATGAAAAACTGTTTTTT.

Details on this clone: The limits of the CDR3 on the DNA are not certain, so only TCRdb's listed CDR3 is given. The chain recombines TRBV30 with TRBJ2-2; the D call TRBD2 from the table was never checked on the DNA. A total of 14 residues make up the CDR3, ends included. The germline V gene encodes CDR1 GTSNPN and CDR2 SVGIG (reference sequence). The chain's CDR3 is CASRSDFGAGELFF.

Remarks on this clone: The sample carries other DNA sequences with the same CDR3. The V gene is TRBV2, the J gene TRBJ1-5; 7 bases agree with TRBD1. V was pared by 3 bases and J by 2 bases, with 4 bases of the junction left unmatched. The CDR3 is made up of 15 amino acids. The germline gives CDR1 SNHLY, CDR2 FYNNEI. The CDR3 DNA follows: TGTGCCAGCAGTGACCGCACAGGGGGCAATCAGCCCCAGCATTTT. Its translation: CASSDRTGGNQPQHF. Full variable domain (rest looked up from reference TRBV2 and TRBJ1-5): EPEVTQTPSHQVTQMGQEVILRCVPISNHLYFYWYRQILGQKVEFLVSFYNNEISEKSEIFDDQFSVERPDGSNFTLKIRSTKLEDSAMYFCASSDRTGGNQPQHFGDGTRLSIL.

The rearrangement links TRBV18 to TRBJ2-4; TRBD1 matches at 9 bases. CDR1 is KGHSH and CDR2 is LQKENI in the germline V gene. J was trimmed by 9 bases and V by 2 bases; bases with no gene match: 5. The CDR3 is 14 residues long. The CDR3 DNA sequence: TGTGCCAGCTCACCAGAGTTGACAGGGGGCATTCAGTACTTC. Translated, it gives CASSPELTGGIQYF.

V is TRBV6-5 and J is TRBJ1-1; 8 bases map to TRBD1. J was trimmed by 1 base and V by 4 bases; bases with no gene match: 8. Germline V gives CDR1 MNHEY, CDR2 SVGAGI. The CDR3 loop spans 16 amino acids. The CDR3 sequence: CASSSRPTGENTEAFF. The CDR3 region has the DNA TGTGCCAGCAGTTCTCGCCCGACAGGGGAGAACACTGAAGCTTTCTTT.

V and J are TRBV3-1 (or the pseudogene TRBV3-2) and TRBJ2-2; TRBD1 matches 8 bases. Trimming cost V 0 bases and J 3 bases; bases outside gene matches: 6. This CDR3 has 17 residues. The germline V gene has CDR1 LGHDT and CDR2 YNNKEL (reference sequence). The CDR3 DNA sequence: TGTGCCAGCAGCCAAGACCGTCAGGGGGCGGACACCGGGGAGCTGTTTTTT. As protein: CASSQDRQGADTGELFF.

The chain employs TRBV28 and TRBJ1-5, with D perhaps matching TRBD1 (5 bases). Trimming cost V 7 bases and J 1 base, with 17 bases left between them. Germline V gene data show CDR1 as MDHEN and CDR2 as SYDVKM. The CDR3 is 16 amino acids. The CDR3 loop is CASTQPPQGSNQPQHF. The CDR3, as DNA: TGTGCCAGCACCCAACCCCCGCAGGGAAGCAATCAGCCCCAGCATTTT.

This chain uses TRBV11-2 with TRBJ2-3, with TRBD2 identical over 10 bases. The CDR3 spans 18 residues. The V gene's germline CDR1 is SGHAT and CDR2 FQNNGV. Germline trimming cut 0 bases from V and 2 bases from J; bases unmatched to any gene: 8. In DNA, the CDR3 is TGTGCCAGCAGCTTAGATCTGGCTAGCGGGGGAATCACAGATACGCAGTATTTT. Amino acid sequence: CASSLDLASGGITDTQYF.

The V call is TRBV5-1, the J call TRBJ2-5; no firm D call. The CDR3 runs to 13 residues. Trimming took off 0 bases at V and 5 bases at J, with 8 bases between the two ends. Germline-derived CDR1 and CDR2 are SGHRS and YFSETQ. CDR3 sequence: CASSLETAETQYF. CDR3 nucleotides: TGCGCCAGCAGCTTGGAAACAGCCGAGACCCAGTACTTC.

The chain combines TRBV7-2 with TRBJ2-7, with D perhaps TRBD2 (6 bases). The CDR3 totals 15 residues. V was cut by 6 bases and J by 6 bases, with 21 bases left in between. The germline V gene encodes CDR1 SGHTA and CDR2 FQGNSA. CDR3 DNA sequence: TGTGCCAGCAGATCGACCGCCAATCGGGACTCCGAGCAGTACTTC. This gives the protein CASRSTANRDSEQYF.

The CDR3 coding sequence is TGTGCCAGCAGTCTTACGCTATCTGGAAACACCATATATTTT. Protein product: CASSLTLSGNTIYF. The chain links TRBV2 to TRBJ1-3; D remains ambiguous. CDR3 length: 14 residues. The germline gives CDR1 SNHLY, CDR2 FYNNEI. V lost 5 bases and J lost 1, with 9 bases in between.

The chain recombines TRBV21-1 with TRBJ2-3; the D call in the table, TRBD1, was not verified against the DNA. TRBV21-1 is a pseudogene segment. The CDR3 loop spans 12 amino acids. The CDR3 loop is CASSSGGTGQYF. DNA of the CDR3: TGTGCCAGCAGCAGTGGGGGGACAGGGCAGTATTTT.

The J gene is TRBJ2-7, the V gene TRBV10-3, with TRBD2 matching 8 bases. The germline V gene encodes CDR1 ENHRY and CDR2 SYGVKD. Trimming removed 1 base from V and 6 bases from J; junction bases left unmatched: 17. The CDR3 spans 18 residues. The CDR3 DNA follows: TGTGCCATCAGTGAGTGGCAGGGGAACGGGAGGGCCCTCAGCGAGCAGTACTTC. Its translation is CAISEWQGNGRALSEQYF.

This chain links TRBV13 with TRBJ1-6; unclear D gene. Looked up from germline, CDR1 is PRHDT and CDR2 is FYEKMQ (reference sequence). The length of the CDR3 is 16 residues. Trimming removed 3 bases at V and 0 bases at J, with 9 bases between. This CDR3 is CASSFGVSSYNSPLHF. CDR3 DNA: TGTGCCAGCAGCTTCGGAGTCAGCTCCTATAATTCACCCCTCCACTTT.

This clone occurred once. The chain has TRBV9 and TRBJ2-1; 7 bases fit TRBD2. Germline assignment: CDR1 SGDLS and CDR2 YYNGEE. V trimming: 0 bases; J trimming: 2 bases; junction bases outside the gene matches: 2. This CDR3 region has 15 residues. The CDR3 here is CASSVVGGAYNEQFF. As DNA, the CDR3 is TGTGCCAGCAGCGTAGTTGGGGGGGCCTACAATGAGCAGTTCTTC.

The chain is built from TRBV11-2 and TRBJ2-5; TRBD2 matches 11 bases. Trimming removed 7 bases from V and 2 bases from J; junction bases left unmatched: 6. The CDR3 spans 15 residues. Germline V gene sequence: CDR1 SGHAT, CDR2 FQNNGV. CDR3 in amino acids: CASTRLAGPQETQYF. DNA for the CDR3: TGTGCCAGCACCAGACTAGCGGGGCCACAAGAGACCCAGTACTTC.

The chain is built from TRBV20-1 and TRBJ1-5, with a possible D match to TRBD1 (6 bases). V gave up 3 bases and J gave up 8 bases, with 14 bases separating them. CDR1 DFQATT and CDR2 SNEGSKA come from the germline V gene (reference sequence). This CDR3 contains 13 residues. CDR3 protein: CSASASGEKPQHF. CDR3 nucleotide sequence: TGCAGTGCTAGTGCCTCAGGGGAAAAGCCCCAGCATTTT.

The chain joins TRBV19 to TRBJ2-3; tentative D call: TRBD2 (7 bases). The V end lost 6 bases, the J end lost 2 bases, and 15 bases lay between the germline ends. The CDR3 runs to 15 residues. Germline CDR1 and CDR2: LNHDA and SQIVND (reference sequence). The DNA for the CDR3 is TGTGCCAGTAGGTACGGGGGGCGCGCCACAGATACGCAGTATTTT. This gives the protein CASRYGGRATDTQYF.

The V and J genes are TRBV27 and TRBJ1-6; the D is unclear. Germline CDR1 and CDR2: MNHEY and SMNVEV (reference sequence). The CDR3 runs to 14 residues. Trimming removed 5 bases at V and 7 bases at J, with 12 bases between. CDR3 loop: CASSLRTGNSPLHF. CDR3 in DNA: TGTGCCAGCAGTCTAAGGACGGGAAATTCACCCCTCCACTTT.